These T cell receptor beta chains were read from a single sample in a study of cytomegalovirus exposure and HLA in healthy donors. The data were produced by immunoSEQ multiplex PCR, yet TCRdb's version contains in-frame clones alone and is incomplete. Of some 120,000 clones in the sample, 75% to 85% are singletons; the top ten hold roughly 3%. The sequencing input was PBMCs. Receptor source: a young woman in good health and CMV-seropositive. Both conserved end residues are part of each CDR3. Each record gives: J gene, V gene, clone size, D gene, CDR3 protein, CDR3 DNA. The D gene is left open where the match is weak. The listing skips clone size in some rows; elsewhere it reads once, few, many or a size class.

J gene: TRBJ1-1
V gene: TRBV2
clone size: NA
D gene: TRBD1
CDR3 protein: CASSEAFDRGLAFF
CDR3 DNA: TGTGCCAGCAGTGAAGCGTTTGACAGGGGGCTAGCTTTCTTT

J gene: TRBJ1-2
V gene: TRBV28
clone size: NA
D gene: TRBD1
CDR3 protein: CASSPDRVYTF
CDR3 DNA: TGTGCCAGCAGCCCGGACAGGGTTTACACCTTC

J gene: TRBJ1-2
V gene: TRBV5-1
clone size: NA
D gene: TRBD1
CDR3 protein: CASSLEQGAGYTF
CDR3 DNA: TGCGCCAGCAGCTTGGAACAGGGGGCTGGCTACACCTTC

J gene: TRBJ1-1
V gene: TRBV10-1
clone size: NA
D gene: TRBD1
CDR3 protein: CASKDRADTNTEAFF
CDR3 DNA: TGCGCCAGCAAGGACAGGGCCGACACGAACACTGAAGCTTTCTTT

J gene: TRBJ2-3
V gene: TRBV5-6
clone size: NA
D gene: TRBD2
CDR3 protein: CASSFSGESTDTQYF
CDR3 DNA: TGTGCCAGCAGCTTTAGCGGGGAGAGTACAGATACGCAGTATTTT

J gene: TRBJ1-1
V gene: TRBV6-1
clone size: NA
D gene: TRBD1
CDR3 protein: CASRDRGTEAFF
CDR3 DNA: TGTGCCAGCAGGGACAGGGGCACTGAAGCTTTCTTT

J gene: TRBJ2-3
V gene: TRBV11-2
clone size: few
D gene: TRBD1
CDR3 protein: CASSLGGDRSTDTQYF
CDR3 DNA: TGTGCCAGCAGCTTAGGGGGGGACAGGAGTACAGATACGCAGTATTTT

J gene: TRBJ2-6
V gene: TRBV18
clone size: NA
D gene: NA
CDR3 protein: CASSLDNSGANVLTF
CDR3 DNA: TGTGCCAGCTCACTAGACAACTCTGGGGCCAACGTCCTGACTTTC

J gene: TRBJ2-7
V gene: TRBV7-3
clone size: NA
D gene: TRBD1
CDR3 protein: CASSLVGGQSSYEQYF
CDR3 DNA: TGTGCCAGCAGCTTAGTAGGGGGCCAGAGCTCCTACGAGCAGTACTTC

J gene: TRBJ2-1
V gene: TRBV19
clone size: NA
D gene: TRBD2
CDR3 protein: CASSKERGPYNEQFF
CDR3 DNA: TGTGCCAGTAGTAAGGAGCGGGGGCCCTACAATGAGCAGTTCTTC

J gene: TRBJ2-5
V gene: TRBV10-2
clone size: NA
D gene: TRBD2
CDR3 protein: CASRSLAGGYQETQYF
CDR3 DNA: TGCGCCAGCAGGAGTCTAGCGGGGGGGTACCAAGAGACCCAGTACTTC

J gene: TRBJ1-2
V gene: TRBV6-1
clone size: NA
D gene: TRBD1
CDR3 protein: CASSEMTGADYGYTF
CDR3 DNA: TGTGCCAGCAGTGAAATGACAGGGGCTGACTATGGCTACACCTTC

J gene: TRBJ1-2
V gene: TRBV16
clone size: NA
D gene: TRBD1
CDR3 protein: CASSQAGTANYGYTF
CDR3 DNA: TGTGCCAGCAGCCAAGCCGGGACAGCTAACTATGGCTACACCTTC

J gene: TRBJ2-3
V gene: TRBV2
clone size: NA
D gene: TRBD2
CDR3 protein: CASSEDGGGSTDTQYF
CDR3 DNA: TGTGCCAGCAGTGAAGATGGCGGGGGTAGCACAGATACGCAGTATTTT

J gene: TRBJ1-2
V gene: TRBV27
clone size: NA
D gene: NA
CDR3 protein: CASSPQGNGYTF
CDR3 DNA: TGTGCCAGCAGTCCACAGGGTAATGGCTACACCTTC

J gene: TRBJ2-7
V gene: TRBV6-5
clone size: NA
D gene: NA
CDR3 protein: CASSYSPDSSYEQYF
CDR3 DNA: TGTGCCAGCAGTTACTCCCCCGACAGCTCCTACGAGCAGTACTTC

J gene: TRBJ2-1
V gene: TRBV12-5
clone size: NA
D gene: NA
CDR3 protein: CASGTLRGTYNEQFF
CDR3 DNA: TGTGCTAGTGGTACACTCAGGGGAACCTACAATGAGCAGTTCTTC

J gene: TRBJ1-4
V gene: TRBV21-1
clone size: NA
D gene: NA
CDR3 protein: CASSGGREAGELFF
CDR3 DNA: TGTGCCAGCAGCGGGGGGAGGGAGGCGGGGGAACTGTTTTTT

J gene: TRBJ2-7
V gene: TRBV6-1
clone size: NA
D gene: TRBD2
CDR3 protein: CASSEASGGIYEQYF
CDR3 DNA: TGTGCCAGCAGTGAGGCTAGCGGGGGGATTTACGAGCAGTACTTC

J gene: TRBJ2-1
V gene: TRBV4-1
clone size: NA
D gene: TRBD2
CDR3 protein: CASSQGGGASEQFF
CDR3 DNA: TGCGCCAGCAGCCAAGGCGGGGGGGCGAGTGAGCAGTTCTTC

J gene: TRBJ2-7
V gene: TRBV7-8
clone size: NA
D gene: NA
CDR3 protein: CASSQPGDAYEQYF
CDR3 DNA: TGTGCCAGCAGCCAGCCGGGGGACGCCTACGAGCAGTACTTC

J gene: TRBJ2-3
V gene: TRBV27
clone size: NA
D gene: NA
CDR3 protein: CASSFGGSTDTQYF
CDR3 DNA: TGTGCCAGCAGTTTCGGGGGTAGCACAGATACGCAGTATTTT

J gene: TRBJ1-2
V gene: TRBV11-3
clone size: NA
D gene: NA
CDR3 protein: CASSLGGERGYTF
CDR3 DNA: TGTGCCAGCAGCTTGGGGGGGGAAAGGGGCTACACCTTC

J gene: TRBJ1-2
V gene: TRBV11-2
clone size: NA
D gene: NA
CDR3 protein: CASSTIRDDYGYTF
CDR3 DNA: TGTGCCAGCAGCACTATCCGGGATGACTATGGCTACACCTTC

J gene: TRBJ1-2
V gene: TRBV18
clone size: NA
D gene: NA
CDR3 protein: CASSPTAGALGYTF
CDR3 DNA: TGTGCCAGCTCACCGACCGCGGGGGCGCTTGGCTACACCTTC

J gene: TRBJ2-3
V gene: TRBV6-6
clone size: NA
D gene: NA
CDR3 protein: CASSPHPDTQYF
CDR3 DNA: TGTGCCAGCAGTCCCCATCCCGATACGCAGTATTTT

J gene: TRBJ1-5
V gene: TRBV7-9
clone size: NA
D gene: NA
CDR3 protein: CASRRENQPQHF
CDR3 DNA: TGTGCCAGCCGCAGGGAAAATCAGCCCCAGCATTTT

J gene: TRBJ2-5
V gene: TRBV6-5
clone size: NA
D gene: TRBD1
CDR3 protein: CASSPWTGGETQYF
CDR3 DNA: TGTGCCAGCAGTCCCTGGACAGGGGGAGAGACCCAGTACTTC

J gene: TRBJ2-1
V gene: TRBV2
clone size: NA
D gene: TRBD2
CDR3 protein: CASIAGETDNEQFF
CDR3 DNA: TGTGCCAGCATAGCGGGGGAAACAGACAATGAGCAGTTCTTC

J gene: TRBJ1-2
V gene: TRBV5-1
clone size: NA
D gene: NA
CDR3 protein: CASSSISDYGYTF
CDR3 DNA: TGCGCCAGCAGTTCTATCTCTGACTATGGCTACACCTTC

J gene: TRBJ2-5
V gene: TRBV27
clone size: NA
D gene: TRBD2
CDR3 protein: CASSSARGGQETQYF
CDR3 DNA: TGTGCCAGCAGTTCCGCGCGGGGGGGCCAAGAGACCCAGTACTTC

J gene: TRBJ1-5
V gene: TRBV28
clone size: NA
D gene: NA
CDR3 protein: CASSLRSGSQPQHF
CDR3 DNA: TGTGCCAGCAGTTTACGTTCAGGGTCACAGCCCCAGCATTTT

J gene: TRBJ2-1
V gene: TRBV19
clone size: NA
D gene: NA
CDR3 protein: CASSHLGSYNEQFF
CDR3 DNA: TGTGCCAGTAGCCACCTCGGCTCCTACAATGAGCAGTTCTTC

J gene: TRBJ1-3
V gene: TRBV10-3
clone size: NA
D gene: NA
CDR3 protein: CAITEQTGNTIYF
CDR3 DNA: TGTGCCATCACCGAACAGACTGGAAACACCATATATTTT

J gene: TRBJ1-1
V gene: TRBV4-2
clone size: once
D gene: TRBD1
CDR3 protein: CASSVRQGTEAFF
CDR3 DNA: TGTGCCAGCAGCGTTCGACAGGGGACTGAAGCTTTCTTT

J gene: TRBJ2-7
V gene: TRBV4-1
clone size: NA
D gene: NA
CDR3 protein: CASSQDNGLAYEQYF
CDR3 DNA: TGCGCCAGCAGCCAAGATAACGGACTCGCTTACGAGCAGTACTTC

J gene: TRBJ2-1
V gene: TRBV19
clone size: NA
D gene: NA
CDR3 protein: CASSIGPNSYNEQFF
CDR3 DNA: TGTGCCAGTAGTATAGGGCCAAACTCCTACAATGAGCAGTTCTTC

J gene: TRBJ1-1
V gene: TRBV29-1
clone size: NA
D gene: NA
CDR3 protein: CSVVRGGEAFF
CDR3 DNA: TGCAGCGTTGTTAGGGGAGGGGAAGCTTTCTTT

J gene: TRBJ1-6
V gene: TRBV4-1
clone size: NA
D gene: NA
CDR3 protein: CASSQEGLSYNSPLHF
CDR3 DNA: TGCGCCAGCAGCCAAGAGGGCCTCTCCTATAATTCACCCCTCCACTTT

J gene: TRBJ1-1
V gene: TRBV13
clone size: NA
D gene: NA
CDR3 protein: CASSSPQDGGTEAFF
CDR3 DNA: TGTGCCAGCAGCTCACCACAGGACGGGGGGACTGAAGCTTTCTTT

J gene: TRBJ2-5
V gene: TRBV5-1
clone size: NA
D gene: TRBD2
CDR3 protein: CASSLALAGGQETQYF
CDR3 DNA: TGCGCCAGCAGCTTGGCCCTAGCGGGGGGGCAAGAGACCCAGTACTTC

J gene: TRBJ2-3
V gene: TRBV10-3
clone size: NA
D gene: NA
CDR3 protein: CAISESVAARAGGTQYF
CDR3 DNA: TGTGCCATCAGTGAGTCAGTGGCGGCGCGGGCCGGTGGTACGCAGTATTTT

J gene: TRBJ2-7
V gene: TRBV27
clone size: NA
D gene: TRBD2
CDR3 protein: CASSLSGGEQYF
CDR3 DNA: TGTGCCAGCAGTTTAAGCGGGGGGGAGCAGTACTTC

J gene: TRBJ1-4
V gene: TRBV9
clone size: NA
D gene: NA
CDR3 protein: CASSVQGGNEKLFF
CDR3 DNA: TGTGCCAGCAGCGTACAGGGTGGTAATGAAAAACTGTTTTTT

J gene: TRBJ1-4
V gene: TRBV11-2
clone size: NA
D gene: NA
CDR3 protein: CASSLEFGHKDEKLFF
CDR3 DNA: TGTGCCAGCAGCTTAGAGTTTGGGCACAAAGATGAAAAACTGTTTTTT

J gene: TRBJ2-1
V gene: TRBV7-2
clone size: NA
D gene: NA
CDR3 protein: CASSWDTYNEQFF
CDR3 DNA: TGTGCCAGCAGCTGGGACACTTACAATGAGCAGTTCTTC

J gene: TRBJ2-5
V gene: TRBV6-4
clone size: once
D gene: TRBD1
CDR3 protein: CASGPPTGVGRETQYF
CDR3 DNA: TGTGCCAGCGGCCCTCCTACAGGGGTTGGGCGGGAGACCCAGTACTTC

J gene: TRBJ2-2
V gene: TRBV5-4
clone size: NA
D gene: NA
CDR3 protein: CASSLAGGVNTGELFF
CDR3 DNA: TGTGCCAGCAGCTTGGCCGGGGGTGTCAACACCGGGGAGCTGTTTTTT

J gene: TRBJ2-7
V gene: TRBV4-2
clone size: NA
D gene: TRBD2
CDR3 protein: CASSQDVSGGPYEQYF
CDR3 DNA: TGTGCCAGCAGCCAAGATGTAAGCGGGGGGCCTTACGAGCAGTACTTC

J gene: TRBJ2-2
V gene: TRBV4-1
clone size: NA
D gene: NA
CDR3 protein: CASSQARQVNTGELFF
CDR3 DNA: TGCGCCAGCAGCCAAGCACGACAGGTGAACACCGGGGAGCTGTTTTTT

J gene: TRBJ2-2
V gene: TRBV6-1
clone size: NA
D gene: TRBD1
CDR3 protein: CASSEGQGTTGELFF
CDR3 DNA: TGTGCCAGCAGTGAGGGACAGGGAACAACCGGGGAGCTGTTTTTT

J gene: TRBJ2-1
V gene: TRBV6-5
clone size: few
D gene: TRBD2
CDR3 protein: CASRAGGYNEQFF
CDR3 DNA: TGTGCCAGCAGGGCGGGGGGATACAATGAGCAGTTCTTC

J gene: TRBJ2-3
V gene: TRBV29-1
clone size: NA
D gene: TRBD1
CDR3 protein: CSVEPEAGGTDTQYF
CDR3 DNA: TGCAGCGTTGAACCCGAGGCAGGGGGAACAGATACGCAGTATTTT

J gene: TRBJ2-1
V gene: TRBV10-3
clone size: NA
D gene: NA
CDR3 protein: CAIRDSSVNEQFF
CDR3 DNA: TGTGCCATCAGGGACAGCTCTGTCAATGAGCAGTTCTTC